This TCR beta chain was identified in a study of molecular identifiers for immune sequencing clone quantification. On the study more broadly: With replicates, the RNA of about 19,000 or 110,000 naive CD8 cells was split five ways and four were sequenced.

Library preparation followed earlier protocols using designated TCR primers. One entry per CDR3 protein results from TCRdb running MiXCR on the PCR reads. This sample has under 650,000 distinct CDR3 sequences; 20% occur once, and the top ten carry roughly 0.85%. This clonotype was detected only a few times. No conserved phenylalanine or tryptophan ends this CDR3, so it is likely a read error. Trimming shortened V by 6 bases and J by 6 bases, and 12 bases separated the two germline ends. CDR3 length: 13 residues. Germline V lookup: CDR1 LNHDA, CDR2 SQIVND (reference sequence). The authors sorted naive CD8 T cells as CD8+CD4-CCR7+CD45RA+.

Sequencing input: naive CD8+ T cells from blood, with Jurkat cell RNA spiked in. Subset meaning: FACS-sorted CD8+CD4-CCR7+CD45RA+ naive T cells. This rearrangement joins TRBV19 to TRBJ1-5; no clear D gene. This TCR came from a human donor in good health. Some libraries in this study had Jurkat cell RNA spiked in. The CDR3 region has the DNA TGTGCCAGTAGAGAAGGTGGGTTTCAGCCCCAGCATGTT. It yields the protein CASREGGFQPQHV.